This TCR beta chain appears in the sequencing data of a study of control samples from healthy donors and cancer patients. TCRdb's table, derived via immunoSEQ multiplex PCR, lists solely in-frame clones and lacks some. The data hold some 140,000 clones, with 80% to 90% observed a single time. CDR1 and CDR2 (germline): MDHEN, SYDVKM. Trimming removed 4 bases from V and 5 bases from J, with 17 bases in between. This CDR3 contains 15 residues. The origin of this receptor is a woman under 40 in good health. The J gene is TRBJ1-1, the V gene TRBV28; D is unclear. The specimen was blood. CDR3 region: CASSSLYRVGTEAFF. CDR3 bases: TGTGCCAGCAGTTCCCTCTATAGGGTGGGGACTGAAGCTTTCTTT.